The 3 T cell receptor beta chains below all came from one sample that was sequenced in a study of cytomegalovirus exposure and HLA in healthy donors. The PCR used 60 Vbeta and 13 Jbeta primers. The data were produced by immunoSEQ multiplex PCR, yet TCRdb's version contains in-frame clones alone and is incomplete. The profile shows 90,000 to 120,000 clones, 79% of them singletons. The sample consisted of PBMCs. The receptors shown here come from a female donor in good health and CMV-seropositive.

The rearrangement links TRBV11-2 to TRBJ1-4, with TRBD1 matching over 7 bases. The junction had 6 bases not matched to a gene; V was cut back by 5 bases and J by 3 bases. The CDR3 length is 15 residues. CDR1 and CDR2 from the germline V gene are SGHAT and FQNNGV. CDR3: CASSARGRPNEKLFF. Written as DNA, the CDR3 is TGTGCCAGCAGCGCGAGGGGGCGGCCTAATGAAAAACTGTTTTTT.

The chain is built from TRBV6-5 and TRBJ2-1; 7 bases align to TRBD2. Germline trimming cut 6 bases from V and 12 bases from J; bases unmatched to any gene: 14. The CDR3 totals 14 residues. Germline CDR1 reads MNHEY; CDR2 reads SVGAGI. This CDR3 reads CASRSGKDTHRQFF. The CDR3, as DNA: TGTGCCAGCAGGAGCGGGAAAGACACACATCGGCAGTTCTTC.

The chain carries TRBV7-9 and TRBJ1-5; TRBD1 is a possible D gene (5 bases). CDR3 size: 18 residues. Germline CDR1 and CDR2: SEHNR and FQNEAQ (reference sequence). V gave up 6 bases and J gave up 0 bases, with 21 bases separating them. CDR3 residues: CASSLSQRTPYSNQPQHF. CDR3 coding DNA: TGTGCCAGCAGTTTAAGCCAAAGGACACCATATAGCAATCAGCCCCAGCATTTT. Full variable domain (missing parts from reference TRBV7-9 and TRBJ1-5): DTGVSQNPRHKITKRGQNVTFRCDPISEHNRLYWYRQTLGQGPEFLTYFQNEAQLEKSRLLSDRFSAERPKGSFSTLEIQRTEQGDSAMYLCASSLSQRTPYSNQPQHFGDGTRLSIL.